This T cell receptor beta chain was sequenced during a study of T cells in Graves' hyperthyroidism and ophthalmopathy. Study results and limitations: Median prediction lead before ophthalmopathy onset was about 6.7 months with the model.

This clonotype was recorded a few times. Antigen specificity is unknown. V lost 3 bases to trimming and J lost 0 bases, with 5 bases between them. The CDR3 extends over 13 amino acids. Recently diagnosed hyperthyroidism of less than 2 months' duration affected patients aged 18 to 65. The study left out patients who had uncontrolled infection, other autoimmune disease, pregnancy or lactation. Amplification yielded TCR beta CDR3 regions, with RNA transcripts as the source. TCR CDR3 underwent first-round RT-PCR with the HTBI primer set. TCRdb fed the multiplex PCR reads into MiXCR, producing one record per CDR3 protein. The table lists approximately 370,000 distinct CDR3 sequences, approximately 17% of them singletons, with roughly a third in the top ten.

This TCR was recovered from a young woman with Graves' hyperthyroidism that later progressed to Graves' ophthalmopathy. Sequencing was performed on blood. This chain uses TRBV12-3 or TRBV12-4 with TRBJ1-1; unclear D gene. The CDR3 DNA reads TGTGCCAGCAGTTTTGTTGTGAACACTGAAGCTTTCTTT. Encoded protein: CASSFVVNTEAFF.